The rows below give T cell receptor beta chains drawn from one sample of a study of T cell changes during pregnancy in multiple sclerosis. Assay used: immunoSEQ multiplex PCR; TCRdb lists only in-frame clones, some missing. The sample includes roughly 61,000 clones, around 94% of them seen just once. Material: CD8+ T cells from peripheral blood mononuclear cells, obtained after pregnancy. The receptors here all came from a female donor with multiple sclerosis, enrolled in a pregnancy study. The CDR3 runs from the conserved cysteine through the conserved F or W. A D gene is named only where the DNA matches it firmly. Expanded clones get a size class; other rows say once, few or many, or leave the size out.

TRBJ2-1,-,TRBV9,-,CASSVGQGSEQFF,TGTGCCAGCAGCGTAGGTCAGGGGAGTGAGCAGTTCTTC
TRBJ1-1,once,TRBV27,-,CASSSLLWGKNTEAFF,TGTGCCAGCAGTTCGCTGCTATGGGGCAAGAACACTGAAGCTTTCTTT
TRBJ1-5,-,TRBV18,TRBD1,CASSLQGPGGNQPQHF,TGTGCCAGCTCACTACAGGGGCCTGGAGGCAATCAGCCCCAGCATTTT
TRBJ2-3,-,TRBV27,TRBD2,CASSLSFLAGHSTDTQYF,TGTGCCAGCAGTTTATCCTTCCTAGCGGGCCATAGCACAGATACGCAGTATTTT
TRBJ1-5,-,TRBV30,-,CAWSPMPQTNQPQHF,TGTGCCTGGAGCCCCATGCCCCAGACAAATCAGCCCCAGCATTTT
TRBJ1-2,-,TRBV4-1,-,CASSQDWAGWRTYGYTF,TGCGCCAGCAGCCAAGATTGGGCCGGGTGGAGGACCTATGGCTACACCTTC
TRBJ2-7,-,TRBV19,TRBD1,CASSIMGTGEQYF,TGTGCCAGTAGTATTATGGGGACAGGAGAGCAGTACTTC
TRBJ2-3,-,TRBV7-7,-,CASSPTSTSTDTQYF,TGTGCCAGCAGCCCCACTAGTACTAGCACAGATACGCAGTATTTT
TRBJ1-1,-,TRBV7-9,TRBD1,CASSLLPGQPRTEAFF,TGTGCCAGCAGCTTATTACCGGGACAGCCGCGTACTGAAGCTTTCTTT
TRBJ1-1,-,TRBV4-1,-,CASSHPPPPGTEAFF,TGCGCCAGCAGCCACCCCCCCCCTCCCGGCACTGAAGCTTTCTTT
TRBJ2-7,-,TRBV6-1,-,CASSDRQTTYEQYF,TGTGCCAGCAGTGATCGACAGACGACCTACGAGCAGTACTTC
TRBJ2-3,-,TRBV28,-,CASSEGTSFSDTQYF,TGTGCCAGTTCTGAGGGAACTAGCTTCTCAGATACGCAGTATTTT
TRBJ2-5,-,TRBV29-1,-,CSVEGVIVTANWNVETQYF,TGCAGCGTTGAAGGGGTGATAGTGACAGCTAATTGGAACGTCGAGACCCAGTACTTC
TRBJ2-3,-,TRBV7-6,-,CASSLDRGGTDTQYF,TGTGCCAGCAGCTTGGACCGGGGTGGGACAGATACGCAGTATTTT
TRBJ1-5,-,TRBV27,-,CASSSGLHQPQHF,TGTGCCAGCTCCTCCGGACTCCATCAGCCCCAGCATTTT
TRBJ1-5,-,TRBV15,-,CATSVDSSNQPQHF,TGTGCCACCAGCGTAGACAGTAGCAATCAGCCCCAGCATTTT
TRBJ2-3,-,TRBV4-1,-,CASSQVWAGSDTQYF,TGCGCCAGCAGCCAAGTTTGGGCGGGTTCAGATACGCAGTATTTT
TRBJ1-1,once,TRBV6-5,-,CASSYKLWGLRTEAFF,TGTGCCAGCAGTTACAAGCTCTGGGGACTGCGGACTGAAGCTTTCTTT
TRBJ2-7,-,TRBV7-9,TRBD1,CASSTGTGCYF,TGTGCCAGCAGCACCGGGACAGGGTGCTACTTC
TRBJ1-2,once,TRBV27,TRBD1,CASSFFAGGYGYTF,TGTGCCAGCAGTTTCTTTGCAGGGGGGTATGGCTACACCTTC
TRBJ2-5,-,TRBV5-8,-,CASSLIEETQYF,TGTGCCAGCAGCTTGATAGAAGAGACCCAGTACTTC
TRBJ1-1,-,TRBV5-6,-,CASSLRQTNTEAFF,TGTGCCAGCAGCTTGCGACAAACGAACACTGAAGCTTTCTTT
TRBJ2-1,once,TRBV7-9,TRBD2,CASSDSLAGGSHNEQFF,TGTGCCAGCAGCGACTCGTTGGCGGGAGGGTCCCACAATGAGCAGTTCTTC
TRBJ2-3,-,TRBV29-1,TRBD2,CSVDGASRGGYDTQYF,TGCAGCGTTGACGGCGCTAGTCGGGGGGGGTATGATACGCAGTATTTT
TRBJ1-3,-,TRBV5-6,-,CASSLARDFTGNTIYF,TGTGCCAGCAGCTTGGCCAGGGATTTCACTGGAAACACCATATATTTT
TRBJ2-1,-,TRBV19,-,CASSMGPSYNEQFF,TGTGCCAGTAGTATGGGCCCAAGTTACAATGAGCAGTTCTTC
TRBJ2-7,-,TRBV19,TRBD1,CASSDRDYEQYF,TGTGCCAGTAGTGACAGGGACTACGAGCAGTACTTC
TRBJ2-7,-,TRBV19,TRBD1,CASSIVGGTGSYEQYF,TGTGCCAGTAGTATAGTAGGCGGGACAGGGAGCTACGAGCAGTACTTC
TRBJ1-5,-,TRBV15,TRBD1,CATSTDRGQVQPQHF,TGTGCCACCAGCACCGACAGGGGGCAGGTTCAGCCCCAGCATTTT
TRBJ2-7,once,TRBV5-1,TRBD2,CASSLVSPTRDYSYEQYF,TGCGCCAGCAGCTTGGTATCCCCGACCAGGGACTACTCCTACGAGCAGTACTTC
TRBJ2-7,-,TRBV29-1,TRBD1,CSVALRGSSYEQYF,TGCAGCGTTGCTCTCAGGGGGTCCTCCTACGAGCAGTACTTC
TRBJ2-7,-,TRBV5-1,TRBD1,CASSFGTGSYEQYF,TGCGCCAGCAGCTTTGGGACAGGGTCCTACGAGCAGTACTTC
TRBJ2-2,-,TRBV9,-,CASSSVGPGELFF,TGTGCCAGCAGCTCGGTGGGGCCCGGGGAGCTGTTTTTT
TRBJ2-7,-,TRBV11-2,TRBD2,CASSLVAGVPYEQYF,TGTGCCAGCAGCTTAGTAGCGGGAGTCCCCTACGAGCAGTACTTC
TRBJ2-7,-,TRBV4-1,-,CASSVTGSYEQYF,TGCGCCAGCAGCGTAACAGGGTCCTACGAGCAGTACTTC
TRBJ2-1,-,TRBV27,TRBD2,CASSDTSGLGDEQFF,TGTGCCAGCAGTGACACTAGCGGCCTAGGGGATGAGCAGTTCTTC
TRBJ2-7,-,TRBV10-1,-,CASSDKAGQFSYEQYF,TGCGCCAGCAGTGATAAGGCGGGACAGTTTTCGTACGAGCAGTACTTC
TRBJ2-2,-,TRBV7-9,-,CASSLVLATNTGELFF,TGTGCCAGCAGCTTAGTTCTAGCGACAAACACCGGGGAGCTGTTTTTT
TRBJ1-1,-,TRBV4-1,-,CASSHGFTEAFF,TGCGCCAGCAGCCACGGTTTCACTGAAGCTTTCTTT
TRBJ1-3,once,TRBV6-5,-,CASSSPGGSSGNTIYF,TGTGCCAGCAGTTCGCCCGGTGGGAGCTCTGGAAACACCATATATTTT
TRBJ1-1,-,TRBV2,-,CASRGSYTEAFF,TGTGCCAGCAGGGGGAGCTACACTGAAGCTTTCTTT